This entry lists 2 T cell receptor beta chains sequenced from one sample in a study of T cells after yellow fever vaccination. MiXCR, applied by TCRdb to the 5' RACE reads, yields one record per CDR3 protein. This table holds about 350,000 distinct CDR3 sequences, around a tenth found once. The source material was PBMCs, sampled on the day of the first yellow fever vaccination. These receptors originate from a man aged 18 to 29 who received the YFV17D yellow fever vaccine.

The chain is built from TRBV20-1 and TRBJ2-1; D perhaps matches TRBD1 (6 bases). The CDR3 runs to 15 residues. The germline V gene has CDR1 DFQATT and CDR2 SNEGSKA (reference sequence). Trimming removed 1 base from V and 2 bases from J, with 12 bases in between. In DNA, the CDR3 is TGCAGTGCTAGAGCCTGGGGGCAGGCCTACAATGAGCAGTTCTTC. This sequence encodes CSARAWGQAYNEQFF.

This clonotype was counted a few times. The chain couples TRBV12-3 or TRBV12-4 to TRBJ2-3, with TRBD2 identical over 10 bases. The trim removed 6 bases at V and 2 bases at J, leaving 11 bases unmatched. The CDR3 contains 17 residues. The CDR3, as DNA: TGTGCCAGCAGCTTTGGCAGGCTAGCGGGGGTCACAGATACGCAGTATTTT. This sequence encodes CASSFGRLAGVTDTQYF.